This is a list of T cell receptor beta chains from one sample in a study of blood T cells in healthy people across ages. TCRdb recomputed calls from the 5' RACE reads with MiXCR, one row per CDR3 protein. This sample carries about 1.6 million distinct CDR3 sequences, roughly a third of them seen once, and the ten largest clones take 11%. Sequencing was done on a sample of blood. Receptors originate from a woman aged 30 to 39 in good health. The CDR3 runs from the conserved cysteine through the conserved F or W. The D gene is left open where the match is weak. Not all rows give a size; the values are once, few, many and, for expanded clones, a class.

clone size	V gene	J gene	D gene	CDR3 DNA	CDR3 protein
.	TRBV28	TRBJ2-7	.	TGTGCCAGCAGACGGACACTCTACGAGCAGTACTTC	CASRRTLYEQYF
few	TRBV10-2	TRBJ2-1	TRBD2	TGCGCCAGCAGCCGTACCGGGACTAGCGGGATTTCCTACAATGAGCAGTTCTTC	CASSRTGTSGISYNEQFF
.	TRBV27	TRBJ2-1	TRBD2	TGTGCCAGCAGTTTGACCGGGACTAGCACAATCAATGAGCAGTTCTTC	CASSLTGTSTINEQFF
few	TRBV5-1	TRBJ2-7	.	TGCGCCAGCAGCCCAGCCGCAGGGGCTCTCTCCTACGAGCAGTACTTC	CASSPAAGALSYEQYF
many	TRBV13	TRBJ2-7	.	TGTGCCAGCAGCTTAGGGGACGGTACCTACGAGCAGTACTTC	CASSLGDGTYEQYF
.	TRBV3-1	TRBJ1-1	.	TGTGCCAGCAGTCCAATTATAGGGGTTGAAGCTTTCTTT	CASSPIIGVEAFF
.	TRBV20-1	TRBJ2-5	TRBD2	TGCAGTGCCCCAGCAGAAACTAGCGGCCAAGAGACCCAGTACTTC	CSAPAETSGQETQYF
.	TRBV7-2	TRBJ1-5	.	TGTGCCAGCAGCCCGAGGGACTTAGGGCTAGGTCAGCCCCAGCATTTT	CASSPRDLGLGQPQHF
.	TRBV30	TRBJ1-6	.	TGTGCCTGGAGTGCAATCGGACCTCGTAATTCACCCCTCCACTTT	CAWSAIGPRNSPLHF
few	TRBV6-6	TRBJ1-2	TRBD1	TGTGCCAGCAGCCAGGACAGGGGGCCTAACTATGGCTACACCTTC	CASSQDRGPNYGYTF
few	TRBV7-8	TRBJ2-1	.	TGTGCCAGCAGCTTAGAGTATGGGGGCGTTGAGCAGTTCTTC	CASSLEYGGVEQFF
many	TRBV5-1	TRBJ2-1	TRBD2	TGTGCCAGCAGCTTAGGTCTAGCGGGGAGAAATGAGCAGTTCTTC	CASSLGLAGRNEQFF
many	TRBV12-3/TRBV12-4	TRBJ2-7	.	TGTGCCAGCAGTATCCCTAGCGTCGAGCAGTACTTC	CASSIPSVEQYF
few	TRBV15	TRBJ2-5	.	TGTGCCACCAGCAGAGATTCAGGGCCTGAAGAGACCCAGTACTTC	CATSRDSGPEETQYF
.	TRBV4-1	TRBJ1-2	.	TGCGCCAGCAGCCAGGGGGGAACCTATGGCAACACCTTC	CASSQGGTYGNTF
.	TRBV9	TRBJ2-6	TRBD1	TGTGCCAGCAGCCCCAGTCCCGGGACAGGGTACGGGGCCGACGTCCTGACTTTC	CASSPSPGTGYGADVLTF
many	TRBV12-3/TRBV12-4	TRBJ2-7	TRBD1	TGTGCCAGCAGTTTACCGGGACAGGGTGTTAACGAGCAGTACTTC	CASSLPGQGVNEQYF
few	TRBV5-5	TRBJ1-2	.	TGTGCCAGCAGCAACCGGGACACTTATGGCTACACCTTC	CASSNRDTYGYTF
.	TRBV6-6	TRBJ2-3	.	TGTGCCAGCAGTTACTCGAGTAGATCCACAGATACGCAGTATTTT	CASSYSSRSTDTQYF
.	TRBV2	TRBJ2-7	TRBD1	TGTGCCAATAGTGACTCCGGGACAGGGTTGAGCGGAACCTACGAGCAGTACTTC	CANSDSGTGLSGTYEQYF
few	TRBV20-1	TRBJ1-4	.	TGCAGTGCTGGGAAACAGACTAATGAAAAACTGTTTTTT	CSAGKQTNEKLFF
.	TRBV27	TRBJ1-3	.	TGTGCCAGCAGTTTACGGGGGCTGACAGGAAACACCATATATTTT	CASSLRGLTGNTIYF
few	TRBV4-2	TRBJ2-7	.	TGTGCCAGCAGCCAAGGAACAGGGCCGAGCTCCTACGAGCAGTACTTC	CASSQGTGPSSYEQYF
few	TRBV4-1	TRBJ1-6	.	TGCGCCAGCAGCCAATTAAACGACGGCAGCTCACCCCTCCACTTT	CASSQLNDGSSPLHF
.	TRBV29-1	TRBJ2-2	TRBD1	TGCAGCGTTGAGGGGGGGGACAGGGCCACCGGGGAGCTGTTTTTT	CSVEGGDRATGELFF
.	TRBV20-1	TRBJ2-1	TRBD2	TGCAGTGCTAGTGTTTCCAACAAGCGGGGGTTTTTCAATGAGCAGTTCTTC	CSASVSNKRGFFNEQFF
few	TRBV6-5	TRBJ2-5	.	TGTGCCAGCAGTTACTCGAGGCTAGCTCACGAGACCCAGTACTTC	CASSYSRLAHETQYF